This entry describes one T cell receptor beta chain. Random hexamers primed reverse transcription of about 0.45 to 1 ug RNA. TCRdb reprocessed the immunoSEQ multiplex PCR reads with MiXCR, giving one entry per CDR3 protein. This repertoire shows about 140,000 distinct CDR3 sequences, 94% found once; its top ten account for approximately 0.3%. This entry belongs to a study of CD8 T cells in Susac syndrome. CDR1 MNHEY and CDR2 SMNVEV come from the germline V gene (reference sequence). This CDR3 contains 13 residues. The V segment lost 8 bases and the J segment 6 bases; nucleotides outside the gene matches: 8.

This rearrangement joins TRBV27 to TRBJ2-7; TRBD2 agrees at 9 bases. Sequencing was carried out using CD8+ T cells from PBMCs. This TCR came from a human donor in good health. The CDR3 sequence: CASSLAGNLEQYF. CDR3 DNA sequence: TGTGCCAGCTCCCTAGCGGGAAACCTCGAGCAGTACTTC.